This T cell receptor (beta chain) was captured in a study of T cell repertoires in cytomegalovirus infection. Study context: Shared public TCR beta signatures pointed to both CMV infection and a matching HLA type. General study results and limits: The ex vivo response was dominated by HLA-C-restricted CMV-specific TCR beta clonotypes. Carriage of CMV together with the relevant HLA was identifiable through cumulative public TCR beta family frequency.

This clonotype was seen at least ten times. The antigen remains unidentified. The CDR3 consists of 15 residues. The trim removed 2 bases at V and 5 bases at J, leaving 8 bases unmatched. Germline loops: CDR1 LNHDA, CDR2 SQIVND (reference sequence). TCRdb redid the calling of the reads with MiXCR, one entry per CDR3 protein. The sample carries around 530,000 distinct CDR3 sequences, approximately 16% recorded once. This TCR was sampled from a human donor in good health (CMV status not recorded). Some clones in this sample may be carry-over from other donors' samples. J is TRBJ2-5 and V is TRBV19; TRBD1 agrees at 7 bases. Sequenced input: CD8+ T cells from PBMCs. The CDR3 coding sequence is TGTGCCAGTAGTATAAGTCGCAGGGACAGTGAGACCCAGTACTTC. Its protein is CASSISRRDSETQYF.